This is a list of T cell receptor beta chains from one sample in a study of shared clonotypes between healthy human individuals. The table came from immunoSEQ multiplex PCR; TCRdb's copy has only in-frame clones and leaves some out. The top ten hold less than 0.12% of the sample, which has hundreds of thousands of clones, around 96% seen once. The sequencing sample was made of naive CD8+ T cells sorted from blood. The receptors shown here come from a woman between 25 and 40 years old in good health. CDR3s include the opening cysteine and the closing phenylalanine or tryptophan. Each record gives: J gene, V gene, D gene, clone size, CDR3 DNA, CDR3 protein. The D gene is left open where the match is weak. Not all rows give a size; the values are once, few, many and, for expanded clones, a class.

j_call: TRBJ2-7
v_call: TRBV28
d_call: TRBD2
clone_size: NA
cdr3_nt: TGTGCCAGCAGTTCCTCGACTAGCGGGAGCTCCTACGAGCAGTACTTC
cdr3_aa: CASSSSTSGSSYEQYF

j_call: TRBJ1-5
v_call: TRBV5-6
d_call: NA
clone_size: NA
cdr3_nt: TGTGCCAGCAGCTTGTGGGGAAGCAATCAGCCCCAGCATTTT
cdr3_aa: CASSLWGSNQPQHF

j_call: TRBJ1-3
v_call: TRBV5-6
d_call: NA
clone_size: NA
cdr3_nt: TGTGCCAGCAGCCTCGGGGGAAACACCATATATTTT
cdr3_aa: CASSLGGNTIYF

j_call: TRBJ2-7
v_call: TRBV27
d_call: TRBD1
clone_size: NA
cdr3_nt: TGTGCCAGCAGTTTCGGGACAGGGGACTACGAGCAGTACTTC
cdr3_aa: CASSFGTGDYEQYF

j_call: TRBJ2-1
v_call: TRBV5-6
d_call: NA
clone_size: NA
cdr3_nt: TGTGCCAGCAGCTTTTCGACAACTGTATACAATGAGCAGTTCTTC
cdr3_aa: CASSFSTTVYNEQFF

j_call: TRBJ2-1
v_call: TRBV5-1
d_call: NA
clone_size: NA
cdr3_nt: TGCGCCAGCAGCTCCCGCGGCAGACTCAATGAGCAGTTCTTC
cdr3_aa: CASSSRGRLNEQFF

j_call: TRBJ2-6
v_call: TRBV27
d_call: NA
clone_size: once
cdr3_nt: TGTGCCAGCAGTTTATCGCCAGGGGCTGGGGCCAACGTCCTGACTTTC
cdr3_aa: CASSLSPGAGANVLTF

j_call: TRBJ2-7
v_call: TRBV29-1
d_call: TRBD2
clone_size: NA
cdr3_nt: TGCAGCGTTGAAGAGTTAAAGCGGGACGCCTACGAGCAGTACTTC
cdr3_aa: CSVEELKRDAYEQYF

j_call: TRBJ2-7
v_call: TRBV19
d_call: TRBD2
clone_size: NA
cdr3_nt: TGTGCCAGTAGTCTGACTAGCGCGAACTCCTACGAGCAGTACTTC
cdr3_aa: CASSLTSANSYEQYF

j_call: TRBJ2-5
v_call: TRBV27
d_call: TRBD2
clone_size: NA
cdr3_nt: TGTGCCAGCAGTTTCGTAGCGGGAGTATTAGAGACCCAGTACTTC
cdr3_aa: CASSFVAGVLETQYF

j_call: TRBJ1-1
v_call: TRBV5-1
d_call: NA
clone_size: NA
cdr3_nt: TGCGCCAGCAGCTTGGAGGACAACACTGAAGCTTTCTTT
cdr3_aa: CASSLEDNTEAFF

j_call: TRBJ2-1
v_call: TRBV5-8
d_call: NA
clone_size: NA
cdr3_nt: TGTGCCAGCAGCTTGGATCCCCCTGTAGGCAGGCGTAGCTCCTACAATGAGCAGTTCTTC
cdr3_aa: CASSLDPPVGRRSSYNEQFF

j_call: TRBJ2-3
v_call: TRBV9
d_call: TRBD1
clone_size: NA
cdr3_nt: TGTGCCAGCAGCGTCTGGTCAGGGGGTGGGGCAGATACGCAGTATTTT
cdr3_aa: CASSVWSGGGADTQYF

j_call: TRBJ1-2
v_call: TRBV27
d_call: TRBD1
clone_size: NA
cdr3_nt: TGTGCCAGCCGAACAGGGGGACAAAAGTTCTATGGCTACACCTTC
cdr3_aa: CASRTGGQKFYGYTF

j_call: TRBJ2-7
v_call: TRBV10-2
d_call: NA
clone_size: NA
cdr3_nt: TGCGCCAGCACCGCCATCTCACGGGAGCAGTACTTC
cdr3_aa: CASTAISREQYF